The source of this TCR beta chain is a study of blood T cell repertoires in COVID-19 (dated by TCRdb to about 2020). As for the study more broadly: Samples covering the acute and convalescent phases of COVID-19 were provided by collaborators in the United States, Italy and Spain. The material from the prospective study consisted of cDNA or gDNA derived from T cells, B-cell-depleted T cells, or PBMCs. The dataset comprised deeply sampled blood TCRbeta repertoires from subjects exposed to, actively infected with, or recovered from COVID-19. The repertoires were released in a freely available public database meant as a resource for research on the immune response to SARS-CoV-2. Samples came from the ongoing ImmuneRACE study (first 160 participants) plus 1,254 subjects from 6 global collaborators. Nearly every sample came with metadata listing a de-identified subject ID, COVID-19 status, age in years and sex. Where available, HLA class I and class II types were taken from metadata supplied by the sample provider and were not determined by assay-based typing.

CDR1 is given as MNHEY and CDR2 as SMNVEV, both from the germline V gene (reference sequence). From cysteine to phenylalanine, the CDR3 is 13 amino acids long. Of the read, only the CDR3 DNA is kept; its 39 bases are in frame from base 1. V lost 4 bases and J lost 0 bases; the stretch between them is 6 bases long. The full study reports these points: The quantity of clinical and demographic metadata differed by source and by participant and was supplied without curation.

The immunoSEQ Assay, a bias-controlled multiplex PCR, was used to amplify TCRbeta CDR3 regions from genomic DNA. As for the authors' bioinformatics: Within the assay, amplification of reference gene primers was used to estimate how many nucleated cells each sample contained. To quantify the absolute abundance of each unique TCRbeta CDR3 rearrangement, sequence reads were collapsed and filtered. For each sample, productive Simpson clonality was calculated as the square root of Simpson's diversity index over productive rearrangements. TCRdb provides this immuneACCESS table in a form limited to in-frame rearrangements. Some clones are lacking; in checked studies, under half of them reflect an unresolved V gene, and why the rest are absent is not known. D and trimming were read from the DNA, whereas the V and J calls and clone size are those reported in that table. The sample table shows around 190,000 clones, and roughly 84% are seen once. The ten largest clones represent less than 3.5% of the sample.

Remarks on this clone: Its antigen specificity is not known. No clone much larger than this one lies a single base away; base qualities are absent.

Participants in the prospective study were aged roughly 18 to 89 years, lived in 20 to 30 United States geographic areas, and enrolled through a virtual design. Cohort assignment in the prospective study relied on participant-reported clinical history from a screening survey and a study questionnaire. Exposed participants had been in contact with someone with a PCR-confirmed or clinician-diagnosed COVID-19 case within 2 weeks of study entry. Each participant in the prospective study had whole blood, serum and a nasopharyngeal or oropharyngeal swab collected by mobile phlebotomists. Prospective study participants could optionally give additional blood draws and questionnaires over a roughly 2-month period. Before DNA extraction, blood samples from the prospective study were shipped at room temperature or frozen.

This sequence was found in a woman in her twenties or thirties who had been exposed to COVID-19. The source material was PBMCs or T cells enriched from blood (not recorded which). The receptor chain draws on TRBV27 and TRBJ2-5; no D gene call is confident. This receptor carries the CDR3 CASSSADQETQYF. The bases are TGTGCCAGCAGTTCGGCGGACCAAGAGACCCAGTACTTC.